The source of this T cell receptor (beta chain) is a study of shared clonotypes between healthy human individuals. General study findings and limits: On the whole, naive subsets had larger estimated richness than memory subsets had. Sequencing depth was a factor that was expected to affect clonotype sharing among donors.

The repertoire was sequenced with immunoSEQ multiplex PCR; TCRdb's copy has only in-frame clones and lacks some. The sample lists about 590,000 clones, over 95% occurring once. The V and J ends lost 2 bases and 5 bases, in that order; junction bases with no gene match: 1. CDR3 length: 14 residues. Germline CDR1 reads MDHEN; CDR2 reads SYDVKM. With respect to this clone: The target antigen is unknown.

Selected positively for CCR7 and CD45RO-negative, naive CD8 cells excluded terminally differentiated effector memory CD45RA+ cells. The V gene is TRBV28, the J gene TRBJ2-5; TRBD2 matches 11 bases. This TCR was sampled from a woman aged 30 to 39 in good health. The sample taken for sequencing was naive CD8+ T cells sorted from blood. CDR3 sequence (DNA): TGTGCCAGCAGTTTACTAGCGGGGGGTGAGACCCAGTACTTC. As protein: CASSLLAGGETQYF.